The 5 T cell receptor beta chains reported below all come from one sample, sequenced in a study of shared clonotypes between healthy human individuals. Assay: immunoSEQ multiplex PCR; the TCRdb copy retains only in-frame clones and omits some. This sample has over a million clones, with about 96% found just once. The sample comprised naive CD4+ T cells sorted from blood. The subset denotes: CD45RA+ positively selected. The receptors come from a man younger than 40 in good health.

The rearrangement uses TRBV19 and TRBJ1-1; D uncertain. CDR1 LNHDA and CDR2 SQIVND come from the germline V gene (reference sequence). The CDR3 extends over 14 amino acids. The germline V and J ends were trimmed by 4 bases and 0 bases, with 9 bases remaining between them. The CDR3, as DNA: TGTGCCAGTAGTACGCGGCAGTTGAACACTGAAGCTTTCTTT. Its protein is CASSTRQLNTEAFF.

This chain links TRBV29-1 with TRBJ2-7, with 11 bases that match TRBD2. J was trimmed by 6 bases and V by 4 bases; bases with no gene match: 8. The CDR3 has 14 amino acids. The V gene's germline CDR1 is SQVTM and CDR2 ANQGSEA. Here the CDR3 reads CSVVGRLAGTEQYF. CDR3 sequence (DNA): TGCAGCGTTGTCGGTCGACTAGCGGGAACCGAGCAGTACTTC.

The gene calls are TRBV7-8 and TRBJ2-7; the D call may be TRBD1 or TRBD2 (5 bases each). V was shortened by 1 base and J by 2 bases, with 18 bases between the two germline ends. Germline lookup yields CDR1 SGHVS and CDR2 FQNEAQ. The CDR3 contains 17 residues. For the CDR3, the DNA is TGTGCCAGCAGCTTAGAGGCGTCCGGGACCCCAACCTACGAGCAGTACTTC. This encodes CASSLEASGTPTYEQYF.

The chain recombines TRBV5-4 with TRBJ2-5, with 14 bases fitting TRBD2. The length of the CDR3 is 16 residues. Germline-derived CDR1 and CDR2 are SGHNT and YYREEE (reference sequence). The ends lost 4 bases at V and 5 bases at J; junction bases unmatched: 7. DNA for the CDR3: TGTGCCAGCAGCGCAGGGACTAGCGGGAGATTTGAGACCCAGTACTTC. It yields the protein CASSAGTSGRFETQYF.

V gene TRBV11-3 combines with J gene TRBJ2-2, with 9 bases aligning to TRBD2. Germline V gene sequence: CDR1 SGHNT, CDR2 YENEEA. The CDR3 has 19 residues. J was trimmed by 0 bases and V by 1 base; bases with no gene match: 9. The CDR3 region has the DNA TGTGCCAGCAGCTTAGGAGGTGGGCTAGCGGGGACGAACACCGGGGAGCTGTTTTTT. This codes for CASSLGGGLAGTNTGELFF.